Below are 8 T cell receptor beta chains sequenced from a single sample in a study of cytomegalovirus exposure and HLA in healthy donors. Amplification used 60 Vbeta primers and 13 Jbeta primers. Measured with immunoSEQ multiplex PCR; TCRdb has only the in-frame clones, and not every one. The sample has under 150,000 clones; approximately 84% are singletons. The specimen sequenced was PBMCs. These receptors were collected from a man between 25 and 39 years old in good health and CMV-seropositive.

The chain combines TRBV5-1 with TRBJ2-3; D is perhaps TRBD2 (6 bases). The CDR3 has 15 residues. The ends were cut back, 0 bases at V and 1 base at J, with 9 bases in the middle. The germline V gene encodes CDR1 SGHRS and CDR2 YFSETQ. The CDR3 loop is CASSLEASGTDTQYF. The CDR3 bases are TGCGCCAGCAGCTTGGAAGCTAGCGGCACAGATACGCAGTATTTT. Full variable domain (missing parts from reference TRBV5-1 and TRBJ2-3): KAGVTQTPRYLIKTRGQQVTLSCSPISGHRSVSWYQQTPGQGLQFLFEYFSETQRNKGNFPGRFSGRQFSNSRSEMNVSTLELGDSALYLCASSLEASGTDTQYFGPGTRLTVL.

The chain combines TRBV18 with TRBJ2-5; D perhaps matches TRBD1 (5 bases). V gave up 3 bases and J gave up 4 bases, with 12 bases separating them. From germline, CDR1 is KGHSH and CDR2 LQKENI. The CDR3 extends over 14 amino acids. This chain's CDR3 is CASSPQGSGETQYF. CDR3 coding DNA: TGTGCCAGCTCACCTCAGGGTTCTGGAGAGACCCAGTACTTC.

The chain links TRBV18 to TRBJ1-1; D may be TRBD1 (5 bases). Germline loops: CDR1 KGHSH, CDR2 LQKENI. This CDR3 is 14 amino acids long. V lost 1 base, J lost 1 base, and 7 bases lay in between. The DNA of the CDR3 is TGTGCCAGCTCACCACTCGACAGGAACACTGAAGCTTTCTTT. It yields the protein CASSPLDRNTEAFF.

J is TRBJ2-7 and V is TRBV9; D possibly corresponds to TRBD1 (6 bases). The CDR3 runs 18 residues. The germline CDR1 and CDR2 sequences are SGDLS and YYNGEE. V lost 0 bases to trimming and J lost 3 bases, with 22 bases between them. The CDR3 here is CASSVGPFPGQIGYEQYF. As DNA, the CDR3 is TGTGCCAGCAGCGTAGGCCCGTTTCCGGGACAAATCGGCTACGAGCAGTACTTC.

The CDR3 region is CASSYSPDRVIYEQYF. For the CDR3, the DNA is TGTGCCAGCAGTTACTCCCCAGACAGGGTCATCTACGAGCAGTACTTC. V usage is TRBV6-5 and J usage is TRBJ2-7; the match to TRBD1 covers 7 bases. Germline V gene data show CDR1 as MNHEY and CDR2 as SVGAGI. V shed 0 bases and J 3 bases; nucleotides not matched to a gene: 8. This CDR3 contains 16 residues.

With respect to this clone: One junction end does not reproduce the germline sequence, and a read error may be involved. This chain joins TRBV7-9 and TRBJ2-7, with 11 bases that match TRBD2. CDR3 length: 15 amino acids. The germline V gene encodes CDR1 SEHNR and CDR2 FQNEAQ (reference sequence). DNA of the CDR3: TGTTCCAGCAGCCCTACTAGCGGGGGTTCCTACGAGCAGTACTTC. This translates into CSSSPTSGGSYEQYF.

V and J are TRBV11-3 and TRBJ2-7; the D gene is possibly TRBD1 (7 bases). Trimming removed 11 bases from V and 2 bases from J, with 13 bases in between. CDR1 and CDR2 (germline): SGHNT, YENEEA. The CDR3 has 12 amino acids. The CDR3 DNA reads TGTGCCTCCAGGGGGGCCGCCTACGAGCAGTACTTC. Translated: CASRGAAYEQYF. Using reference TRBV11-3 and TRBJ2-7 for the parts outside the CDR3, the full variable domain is EAGVVQSPRYKIIEKKQPVAFWCNPISGHNTLYWYLQNLGQGPELLIRYENEEAVDDSQLPKDRFSAERLKGVDSTLKIQPAELGDSAVYLCASRGAAYEQYFGPGTRLTVT.

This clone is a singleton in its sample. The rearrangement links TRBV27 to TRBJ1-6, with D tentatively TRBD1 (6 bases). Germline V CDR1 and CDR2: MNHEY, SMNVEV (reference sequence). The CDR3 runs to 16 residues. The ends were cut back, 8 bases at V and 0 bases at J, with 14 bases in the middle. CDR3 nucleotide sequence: TGTGCCAGCTCCTTTAGGGGGAGCTCCTATAATTCACCCCTCCACTTT. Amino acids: CASSFRGSSYNSPLHF.